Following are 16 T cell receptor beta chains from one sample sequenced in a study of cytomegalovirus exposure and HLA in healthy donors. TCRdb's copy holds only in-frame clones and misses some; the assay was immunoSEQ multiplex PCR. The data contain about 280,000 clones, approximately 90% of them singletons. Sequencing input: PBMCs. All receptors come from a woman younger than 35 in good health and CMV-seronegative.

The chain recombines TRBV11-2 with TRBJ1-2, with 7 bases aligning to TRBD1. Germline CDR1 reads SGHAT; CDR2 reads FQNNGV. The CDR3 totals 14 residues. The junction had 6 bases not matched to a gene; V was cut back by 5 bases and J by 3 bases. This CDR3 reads CASSTRQGYYGYTF. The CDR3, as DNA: TGTGCCAGCAGCACACGACAGGGCTACTATGGCTACACCTTC.

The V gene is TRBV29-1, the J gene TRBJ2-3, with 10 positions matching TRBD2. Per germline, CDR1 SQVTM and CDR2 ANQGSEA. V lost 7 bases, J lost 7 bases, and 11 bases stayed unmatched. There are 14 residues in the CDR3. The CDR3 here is CSAGSAGGTHTQYF. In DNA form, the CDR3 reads TGCAGCGCTGGGTCAGCGGGAGGGACTCATACGCAGTATTTT.

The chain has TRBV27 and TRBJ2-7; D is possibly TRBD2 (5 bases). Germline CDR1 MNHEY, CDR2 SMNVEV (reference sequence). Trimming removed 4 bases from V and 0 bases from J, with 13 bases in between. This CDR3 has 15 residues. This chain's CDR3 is CASSSDAGSSYEQYF. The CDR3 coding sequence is TGTGCCAGCAGTTCTGACGCGGGCAGCTCCTACGAGCAGTACTTC.

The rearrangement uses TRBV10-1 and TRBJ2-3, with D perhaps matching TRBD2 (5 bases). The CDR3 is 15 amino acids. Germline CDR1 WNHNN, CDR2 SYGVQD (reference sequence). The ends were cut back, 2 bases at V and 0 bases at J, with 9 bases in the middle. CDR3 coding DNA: TGCGCCAGCAGTGAGGAGGGCAGAAGCACAGATACGCAGTATTTT. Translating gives CASSEEGRSTDTQYF.

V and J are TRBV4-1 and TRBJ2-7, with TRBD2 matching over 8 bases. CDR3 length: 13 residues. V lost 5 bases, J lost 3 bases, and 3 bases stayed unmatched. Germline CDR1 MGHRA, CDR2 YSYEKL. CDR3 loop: CASSGGGLYEQYF. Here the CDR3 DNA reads TGCGCCAGCAGCGGCGGGGGGCTCTACGAGCAGTACTTC.

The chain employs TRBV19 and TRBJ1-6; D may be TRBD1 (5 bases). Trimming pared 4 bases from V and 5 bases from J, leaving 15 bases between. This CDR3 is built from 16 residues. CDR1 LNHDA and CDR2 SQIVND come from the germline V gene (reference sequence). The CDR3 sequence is CASSTESGGNNSPLHF. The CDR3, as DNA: TGTGCCAGTAGTACGGAATCCGGGGGGAATAATTCACCCCTCCACTTT.

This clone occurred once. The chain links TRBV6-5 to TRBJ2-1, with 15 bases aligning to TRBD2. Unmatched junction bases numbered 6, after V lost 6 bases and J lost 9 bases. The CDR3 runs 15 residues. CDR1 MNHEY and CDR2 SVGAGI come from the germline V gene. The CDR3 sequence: CASSKGTSGRIEQFF. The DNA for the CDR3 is TGTGCCAGCAGCAAGGGGACTAGCGGGAGGATTGAGCAGTTCTTC.

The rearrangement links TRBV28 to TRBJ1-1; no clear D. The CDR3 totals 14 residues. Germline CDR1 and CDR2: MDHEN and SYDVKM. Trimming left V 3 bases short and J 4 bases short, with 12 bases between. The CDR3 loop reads CASSLVLAGTEAFF. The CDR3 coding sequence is TGTGCCAGCAGTTTGGTCTTGGCTGGCACTGAAGCTTTCTTT.

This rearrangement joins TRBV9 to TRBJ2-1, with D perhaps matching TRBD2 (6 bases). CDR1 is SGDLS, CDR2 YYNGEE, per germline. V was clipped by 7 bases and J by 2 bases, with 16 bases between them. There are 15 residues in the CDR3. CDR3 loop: CASGIGGITYNEQFF. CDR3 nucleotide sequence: TGTGCCAGCGGGATTGGCGGGATAACCTACAATGAGCAGTTCTTC.

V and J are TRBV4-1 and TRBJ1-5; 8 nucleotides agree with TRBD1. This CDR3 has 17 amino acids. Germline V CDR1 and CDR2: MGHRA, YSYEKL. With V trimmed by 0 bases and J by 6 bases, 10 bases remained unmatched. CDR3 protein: CASSQDHGQGASQPQHF. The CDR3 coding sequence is TGCGCCAGCAGCCAAGATCACGGACAGGGCGCGAGTCAGCCCCAGCATTTT.

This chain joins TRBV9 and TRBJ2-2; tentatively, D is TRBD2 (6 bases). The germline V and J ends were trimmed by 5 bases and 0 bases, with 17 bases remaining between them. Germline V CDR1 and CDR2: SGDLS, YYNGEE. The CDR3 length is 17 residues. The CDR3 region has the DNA TGTGCCAGCAGTACGGGACTCGAAAGGGCGAACACCGGGGAGCTGTTTTTT. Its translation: CASSTGLERANTGELFF. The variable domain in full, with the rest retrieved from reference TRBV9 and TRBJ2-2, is DSGVTQTPKHLITATGQRVTLRCSPRSGDLSVYWYQQSLDQGLQFLIQYYNGEERAKGNILERFSAQQFPDLHSELNLSSLELGDSALYFCASSTGLERANTGELFFGEGSRLTVL.

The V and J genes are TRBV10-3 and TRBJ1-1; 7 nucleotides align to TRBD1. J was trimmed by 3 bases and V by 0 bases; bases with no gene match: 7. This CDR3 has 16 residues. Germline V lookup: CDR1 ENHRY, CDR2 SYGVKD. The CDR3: CAISESETGAHTEAFF. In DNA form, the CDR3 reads TGTGCCATCAGTGAGTCGGAAACAGGGGCCCACACTGAAGCTTTCTTT.

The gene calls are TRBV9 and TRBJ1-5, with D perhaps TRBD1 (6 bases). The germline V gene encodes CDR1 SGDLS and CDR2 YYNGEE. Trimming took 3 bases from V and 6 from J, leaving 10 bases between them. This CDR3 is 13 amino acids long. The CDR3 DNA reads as TGTGCCAGCAGCGAGAGGGGGGGTCAGCCCCAGCATTTT. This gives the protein CASSERGGQPQHF.

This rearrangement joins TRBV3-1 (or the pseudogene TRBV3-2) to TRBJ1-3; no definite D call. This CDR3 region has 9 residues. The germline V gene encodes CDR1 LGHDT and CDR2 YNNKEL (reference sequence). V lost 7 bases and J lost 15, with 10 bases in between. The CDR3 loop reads CASTATGYF. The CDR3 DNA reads TGTGCCAGCACCGCGACGGGATATTTT.

CDR3: CASSIVSRGEAQFF. In DNA form, the CDR3 reads TGTGCCAGTAGTATAGTAAGTCGGGGGGAGGCGCAGTTCTTC. The chain couples TRBV19 to TRBJ2-1, with 7 positions matching TRBD2. The germline CDR1 and CDR2 sequences are LNHDA and SQIVND (reference sequence). Trimming removed 1 base from V and 12 bases from J; junction bases left unmatched: 9. CDR3 size: 14 residues.

The CDR3 nucleotides read TGTGCCAGTAGTATAGATCGACAGCCCCGCACTGAAGCTTTCTTT. Translated: CASSIDRQPRTEAFF. The genes are TRBV19 and TRBJ1-1; the D gene is possibly TRBD1 (5 bases). The V end lost 0 bases, the J end lost 4 bases, and 12 bases lay between the germline ends. CDR3 length equals 15 residues. CDR1 LNHDA and CDR2 SQIVND come from the germline V gene (reference sequence).